The clone carrying this T cell receptor (beta chain) has a count of ten or more. Its target is not known. These data belong to a study of blood T cells in healthy people across ages. Study-level points and caveats: Long-lived donors had more naive CD4+ cells and higher diversity than aged donors. A roughly linear age-dependent decrease characterized TCR beta diversity per million T cells.

V was pared by 4 bases and J by 8 bases, with 18 bases between. The CDR3 has 14 residues. CDR1 is MNHEY and CDR2 is SVGEGT in the germline V gene. Through a sample-barcoded 5' primer and a J-beta primer mix, a second PCR was run for roughly 6 to 11 cycles. Each cDNA was tagged by a template-switch adaptor containing 12 random nucleotides. Each sample provided no less than 3 million CDR3-containing paired-end reads. TCRdb used MiXCR to reprocess the 5' RACE reads, holding one entry per CDR3 protein. The table includes hundreds of thousands of distinct CDR3 sequences, 29% detected once. The genes are TRBV6-2 or TRBV6-3 and TRBJ2-7; D not resolved. Sample: blood. This receptor was obtained from a woman aged 80 or over in good health. CDR3 nucleotide sequence: TGTGCCAGCAGTTCATCGGGTTTTGTGTGGAAGCAGTACTTC. It specifies CASSSSGFVWKQYF.